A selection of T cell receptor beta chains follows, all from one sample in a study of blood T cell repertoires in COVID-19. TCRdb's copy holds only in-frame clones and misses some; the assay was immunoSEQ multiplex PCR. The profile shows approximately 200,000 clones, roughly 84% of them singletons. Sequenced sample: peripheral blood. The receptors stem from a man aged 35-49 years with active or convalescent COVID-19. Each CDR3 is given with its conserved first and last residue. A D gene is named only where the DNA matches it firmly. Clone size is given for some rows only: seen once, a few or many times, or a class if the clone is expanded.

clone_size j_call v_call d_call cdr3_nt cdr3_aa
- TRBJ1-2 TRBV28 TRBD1 TGTGCCAGCTGGACAGGGCTTTCCTACCACTATGGCTACACCTTC CASWTGLSYHYGYTF
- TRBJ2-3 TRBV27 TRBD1 TGTGCCAGCAGTCAAGGGACAGGGGACTTCACAGATACGCAGTATTTT CASSQGTGDFTDTQYF
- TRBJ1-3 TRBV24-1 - TGTGCCACCAGTGAAGGAGGCTCTGGAAACACCATATATTTT CATSEGGSGNTIYF
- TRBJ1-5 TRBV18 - TGTGCCAGCTCCCAAACGGGGAGCAATCAGCCCCAGCATTTT CASSQTGSNQPQHF
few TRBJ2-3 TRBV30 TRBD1 TGTGCCTGGAGTGTATACAGGACAGGGGGCGCCCGGAGGTCAGATACGCAGTATTTT CAWSVYRTGGARRSDTQYF
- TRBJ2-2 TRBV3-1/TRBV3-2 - TGTGCCAGCAGCCAAGACGGAGGGACGGGTACCGGGGAGCTGTTTTTT CASSQDGGTGTGELFF
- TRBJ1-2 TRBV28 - TGTGCCAGCGTATCACCAGGGGAGGGTTACTATGGCTACACCTTC CASVSPGEGYYGYTF
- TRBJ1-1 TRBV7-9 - TGTGCCAGCAGCATGACAGCTATGAACACTGAAGCTTTCTTT CASSMTAMNTEAFF
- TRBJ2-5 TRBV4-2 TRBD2 TGTGCCAGCAGCCAAGGGGTAGCGGGGGGGCTCGGAGAGACCCAGTACTTC CASSQGVAGGLGETQYF
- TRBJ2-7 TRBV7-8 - TGTGCCAGCAGCCTGACGAGTTGGAGGGAGACCTCCTACGAGCAGTACTTC CASSLTSWRETSYEQYF
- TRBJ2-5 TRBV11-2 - TGTGCCAGCAGCTTATTCTACGGACAGCGCGGAGGAGAGACCCAGTACTTC CASSLFYGQRGGETQYF
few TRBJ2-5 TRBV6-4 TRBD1 TGTGCCAGCAGTGAAACAGGGGAAGAGACCCAGTACTTC CASSETGEETQYF
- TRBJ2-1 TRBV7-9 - TGTGCCAGCAGCTTAGCATCTGGGGAGAGTGAGGGATCCTACAATGAGCAGTTCTTC CASSLASGESEGSYNEQFF
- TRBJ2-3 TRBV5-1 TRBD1 TGCGCCAGCAGCTTGACTCGGGGGACAGGCACCACAGATACGCAGTATTTT CASSLTRGTGTTDTQYF
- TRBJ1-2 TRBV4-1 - TGCGCCAGCAGCCAAGGGACAGTAAACTATGGCTACACCTTC CASSQGTVNYGYTF
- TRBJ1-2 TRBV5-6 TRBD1 TGTGCCAGCAGCCTGGGACAGATTAACTATGGCTACACCTTC CASSLGQINYGYTF
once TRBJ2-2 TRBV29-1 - TGCAGCGTTGAATCAAGGGACTGGGACTCTACCGGGGAGCTGTTTTTT CSVESRDWDSTGELFF
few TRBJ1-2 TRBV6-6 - TGTGCCAGCAGTTCGGACAGTTCCTATGGCTACACCTTC CASSSDSSYGYTF
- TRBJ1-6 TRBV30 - TGTGCCTGGAGCCTCTTAGCAGGGGATAATTCACCCCTCCACTTT CAWSLLAGDNSPLHF
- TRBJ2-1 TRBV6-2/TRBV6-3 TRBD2 TGTGCCAGCAGTCTCGGGACTAGCGGGAAGGATGAGCAGTTCTTC CASSLGTSGKDEQFF
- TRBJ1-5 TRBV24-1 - TGTGCCACCAGTGACCCCATGGAGGGGAATCAGCCCCAGCATTTT CATSDPMEGNQPQHF
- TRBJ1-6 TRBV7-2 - TGTGCCAGCAGTTCGGTTAATTCACCCCTCCACTTT CASSSVNSPLHF
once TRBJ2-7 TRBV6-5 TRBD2 TGTGCCAGCTGGCGGGCTAGCGGTGGTACCTACGAGCAGTACTTC CASWRASGGTYEQYF
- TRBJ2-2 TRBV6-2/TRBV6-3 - TGTGCCAGCAGCTTTACTAGAGACACCGGGGAGCTGTTTTTT CASSFTRDTGELFF
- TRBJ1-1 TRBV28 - TGTGCCAGCAGTTTGGCAAACAGGGTAAGCGAAGCTTTCTTT CASSLANRVSEAFF
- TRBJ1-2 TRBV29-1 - TGCAGCTCTAATGACTATGGCTACACCTTC CSSNDYGYTF